This entry concerns a single T cell receptor beta chain. The antigen remains unidentified. The CDR3 loop spans 13 amino acids. The germline V gene has CDR1 SGHRS and CDR2 YFSETQ. Trimming took off 2 bases at V and 3 bases at J, with 9 bases between the two ends. This entry comes from a study of OX40 agonist ivuxolimab in advanced cancers. Turning to the study itself: Dose-escalation subjects each had hepatocellular carcinoma, melanoma, renal cell or head and neck cancer. Eligibility admitted prior anti-PD-1, anti-PD-L1 or anti-CTLA-4 therapy; 30% to 40% had some. Findings and limits, study-wide: Partial responders receiving 0.1-3.0 mg/kg showed among the lowest clonal expansion.

Produced via immunoSEQ multiplex PCR; TCRdb's table is partial and in-frame only. The data contain 6,500 to 7,000 clones, 75% to 80% of them singletons. This sequence was found in an adult with an advanced solid tumor such as melanoma, head and neck, liver or kidney cancer. Sequences were derived from CD4+ or CD8+ T cells sorted from blood, sampled in a trial of the OX40 agonist ivuxolimab. This rearrangement joins TRBV5-1 to TRBJ2-7, with D uncertain. The CDR3 protein is CASSFSDIYEQYF. The CDR3 nucleotides read TGCGCCAGCAGCTTCAGTGATATCTACGAGCAGTACTTC.